These 5 T cell receptor beta chains were sequenced from one sample in a study of blood T cells in healthy people across ages. Alongside a J-beta primer mix, a sample-barcoded 5' primer served in a second PCR lasting about 6 to 12 cycles. TCRdb processed the 5' RACE reads anew with MiXCR; each CDR3 protein has one entry. The top ten clones hold roughly 22% of a sample with 710,000 or so distinct CDR3 sequences, 20% to 25% of them seen once. The sample comprised blood. Receptors were obtained from a man in his 70s in good health.

This clonotype was counted only a few times. The V call is TRBV18, the J call TRBJ2-5; unclear D gene. This CDR3 is 14 amino acids long. V was pared by 3 bases and J by 0 bases, with 8 bases between. The germline CDR1 and CDR2 sequences are KGHSH and LQKENI. Written as DNA, the CDR3 is TGTGCCAGCTCACCCTGGACGGACCAAGAGACCCAGTACTTC. Translated, it gives CASSPWTDQETQYF.

As concerns this clonotype: One junction end does not reproduce the germline sequence, and a read error may be involved. This chain uses TRBV3-1 with TRBJ2-2; no definite D call. Germline CDR1 and CDR2: LGHDT and YNNKEL (reference sequence). This CDR3 has 12 amino acids. The CDR3 DNA reads as TGTTCCAGCAGCCAAAGTAGCGGGGAGCTGTTTTTT. Translating gives CSSSQSSGELFF.

The rearrangement uses TRBV29-1 and TRBJ2-5; TRBD2 matches at 10 bases. CDR3 length: 15 amino acids. Germline V lookup: CDR1 SQVTM, CDR2 ANQGSEA. Losses at the gene ends were 5 bases for V and 0 bases for J; bases not matched to a gene: 6. CDR3 residues: CSVQTSGVYQETQYF. DNA of the CDR3: TGCAGCGTTCAAACTAGCGGGGTGTACCAAGAGACCCAGTACTTC.

Comment on this clonotype: No conserved phenylalanine or tryptophan is present at the end of the CDR3, so a read error is the likely explanation. The chain couples TRBV6-6 to TRBJ2-3, with D perhaps TRBD2 (5 bases). The CDR3 has 15 residues. The ends were cut back, 8 bases at V and 2 bases at J, with 17 bases in the middle. Per germline, CDR1 MNHNY and CDR2 SVGAGI (reference sequence). CDR3 coding DNA: TGTGCCAGCGTCGCGGGTTTACCTGACACAGATACGCAGTATTTG. Protein product: CASVAGLPDTDTQYL.

The chain recombines TRBV10-3 with TRBJ1-2, with no clear D. The CDR3 totals 15 residues. Germline V gene lookup returns CDR1 ENHRY and CDR2 SYGVKD. V was shortened by 7 bases and J by 7 bases, with 22 bases between the two germline ends. For the CDR3, the DNA is TGTGCCATCACCGAGTTTGTGGGGTCCAGTTTTGGCTACACCTTC. Its translation is CAITEFVGSSFGYTF.